At least ten counts were recorded for the clone carrying this T cell receptor beta chain. The antigen remains unidentified. Template switching by 5'RACE produced TCR cDNA, adding a universal primer site and UMIs. TCRdb re-called the 5' RACE reads with MiXCR, one entry per CDR3 protein. The table lists some 670,000 distinct CDR3 sequences, 9% to 15% of them singletons. The data originate from a study of T cells after yellow fever vaccination. General study findings and limits: Detected again after the booster were most primary-vaccination clones, at approximately 95% CD4 and 80% to 90% CD8.

This CDR3 is built from 11 residues. The germline V gene has CDR1 SQVTM and CDR2 ANQGSEA. V lost 3 bases, J lost 7 bases, and 9 bases lay in between. Sequenced material: PBMCs, taken on the day of the yellow fever booster vaccination. The clonotype comes from a man aged 25 to 45 who received the YFV17D yellow fever vaccine. The rearrangement uses TRBV29-1 and TRBJ2-5, with D possibly being TRBD2 (5 bases). Here the CDR3 reads CSVDGGGTQYF. In DNA, the CDR3 is TGCAGCGTTGATGGAGGTGGGACCCAGTACTTC.